The T cell receptor (beta chain) under discussion was sequenced for a study of Ad26.COV2.S vaccination and SARS-CoV-2 variants. With regard to this clone: Other DNA sequences in this specimen translate into the identical CDR3.

Treatment in this sample: over 15 received Ad26.COV2.S at low or high dose, single or two shots; roughly 5 received placebo; per-sample allocation not given. Samples were taken on day 63 after the first vaccine or placebo injection. Spike of the Wuhan-strain SARS-CoV-2 was expressed by an Ad26 vector, which formed the vaccine. The germline gives CDR1 MNHEY, CDR2 SVGAGI. Trimming at V came to 0 bases and at J to 2 bases, leaving 4 bases not matched to a gene. The CDR3 is made up of 15 amino acids. TCRdb's copy holds only in-frame clones and misses some; the assay was immunoSEQ multiplex PCR. The sample lists hundreds of thousands of clones, more than 70% occurring once.

The TCR comes from a person between 18 and 59 years old who received the Ad26.COV2.S COVID-19 vaccine or a placebo. This chain joins TRBV6-5 and TRBJ2-7; 7 nucleotides line up with TRBD1. Sequencing used peripheral blood, obtained in a trial of Ad26.COV2.S vaccine versus placebo. CDR3 residues: CASSYSTGPTYEQYF. The CDR3 bases are TGTGCCAGCAGTTACTCGACAGGGCCTACCTACGAGCAGTACTTC.